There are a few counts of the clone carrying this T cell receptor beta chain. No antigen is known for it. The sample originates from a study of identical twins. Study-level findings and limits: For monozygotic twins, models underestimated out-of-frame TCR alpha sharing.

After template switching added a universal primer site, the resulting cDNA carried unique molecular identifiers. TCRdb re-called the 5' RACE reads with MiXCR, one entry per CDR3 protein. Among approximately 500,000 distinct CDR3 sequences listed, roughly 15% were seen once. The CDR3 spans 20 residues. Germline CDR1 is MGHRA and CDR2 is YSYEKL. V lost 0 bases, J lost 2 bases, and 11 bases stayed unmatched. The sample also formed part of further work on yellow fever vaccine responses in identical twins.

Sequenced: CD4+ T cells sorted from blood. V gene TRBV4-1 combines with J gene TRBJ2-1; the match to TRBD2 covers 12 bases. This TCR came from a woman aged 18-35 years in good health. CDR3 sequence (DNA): TGCGCCAGCAGCCAAGAAAGGGCTAGCGGGGGGGCACTTGCCTACAATGAGCAGTTCTTC. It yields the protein CASSQERASGGALAYNEQFF.